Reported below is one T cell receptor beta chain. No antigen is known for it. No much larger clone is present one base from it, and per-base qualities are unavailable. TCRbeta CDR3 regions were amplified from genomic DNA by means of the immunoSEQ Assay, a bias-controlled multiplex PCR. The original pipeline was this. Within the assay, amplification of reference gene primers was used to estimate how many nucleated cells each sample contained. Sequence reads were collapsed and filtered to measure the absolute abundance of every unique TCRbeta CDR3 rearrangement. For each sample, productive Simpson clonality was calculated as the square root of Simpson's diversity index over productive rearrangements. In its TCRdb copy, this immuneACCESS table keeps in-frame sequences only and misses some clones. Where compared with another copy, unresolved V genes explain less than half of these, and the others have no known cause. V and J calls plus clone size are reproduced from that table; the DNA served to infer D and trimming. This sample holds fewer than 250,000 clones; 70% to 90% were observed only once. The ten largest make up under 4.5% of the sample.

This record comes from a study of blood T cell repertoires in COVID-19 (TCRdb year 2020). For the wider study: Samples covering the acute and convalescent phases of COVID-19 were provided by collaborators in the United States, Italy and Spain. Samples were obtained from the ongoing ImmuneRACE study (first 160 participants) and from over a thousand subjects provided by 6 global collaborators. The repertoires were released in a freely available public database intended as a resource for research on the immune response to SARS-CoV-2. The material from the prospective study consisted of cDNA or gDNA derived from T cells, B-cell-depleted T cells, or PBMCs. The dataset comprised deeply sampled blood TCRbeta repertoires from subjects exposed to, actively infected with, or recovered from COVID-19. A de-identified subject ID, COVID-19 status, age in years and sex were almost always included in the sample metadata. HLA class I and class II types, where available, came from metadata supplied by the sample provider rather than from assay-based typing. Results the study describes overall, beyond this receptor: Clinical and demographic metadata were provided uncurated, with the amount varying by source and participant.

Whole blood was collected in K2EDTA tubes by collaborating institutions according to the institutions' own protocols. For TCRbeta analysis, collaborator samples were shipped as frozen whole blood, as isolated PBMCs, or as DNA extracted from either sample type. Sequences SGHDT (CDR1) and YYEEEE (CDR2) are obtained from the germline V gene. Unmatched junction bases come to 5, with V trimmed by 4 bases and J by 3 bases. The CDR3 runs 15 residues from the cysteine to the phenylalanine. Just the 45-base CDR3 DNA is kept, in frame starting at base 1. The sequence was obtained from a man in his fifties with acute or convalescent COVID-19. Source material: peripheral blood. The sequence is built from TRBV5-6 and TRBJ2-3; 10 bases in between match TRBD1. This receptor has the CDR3 CASSLDRGLTDTQYF. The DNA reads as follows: TGTGCCAGCAGCCTAGACAGGGGGCTTACAGATACGCAGTATTTT. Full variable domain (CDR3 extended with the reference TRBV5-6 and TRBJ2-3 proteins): DAGVTQSPTHLIKTRGQQVTLRCSPKSGHDTVSWYQQALGQGPQFIFQYYEEEERQRGNFPDRFSGHQFPNYSSELNVNALLLGDSALYLCASSLDRGLTDTQYFGPGTRLTVL.